The clone carrying this T cell receptor (beta chain) was observed a few times. The antigen remains unidentified. The V gene's germline CDR1 is SEHNR and CDR2 FQNEAQ (reference sequence). This CDR3 is 15 amino acids long. V lost 2 bases to trimming and J lost 5 bases, with 13 bases between them. This sample was included in a study of T-cell reconstitution after alpha-beta-depleted transplantation in children. General study points: About two months after transplant, alpha-beta T cells reportedly came from several hundred expanded graft clones.

As it was prepared, the TCRbeta library received unique molecular identifiers. TCRdb recomputed calls from the PCR reads with MiXCR, one row per CDR3 protein. The sample records some 460,000 distinct CDR3 sequences, around 16% being singletons. The sequences come from PBMCs, mostly from graft donor cells, collected 360 days after TCRalphabeta/CD19-depleted stem cell transplant. The sequence derives from a boy under two years old who had a stem cell transplant for Wiskott-Aldrich syndrome, so the T cells may come from the graft donor. The V gene is TRBV7-9, the J gene TRBJ2-1; D gene unclear. The CDR3: CASSLLTGSNNEQFF. The DNA for the CDR3 is TGTGCCAGCAGCTTATTGACCGGGTCAAACAATGAGCAGTTCTTC.